Given below is one TCR beta chain in context. As defined, naive CD8 cells were CD45RO-negative and positively selected for CCR7, with terminally differentiated effector memory CD45RA+ cells excluded. The protocol was immunoSEQ multiplex PCR, while the TCRdb copy is restricted to in-frame clones and leaves out a portion. In the table there are 700,000 to 950,000 clones, about 96% of which are singletons. V was clipped by 0 bases and J by 3 bases, with 11 bases between them. The CDR3 consists of 15 residues. Germline CDR1 is SQVTM and CDR2 is ANQGSEA. This specimen belongs to a study of shared clonotypes between healthy human individuals. Study-level background: Three CD4 naive, three CD4 memory, two CD8 naive and one CD8 memory plate were used per donor.

This TCR was recovered from a man aged 30 to 39 in good health. V gene TRBV29-1 combines with J gene TRBJ1-4; D not certain. The material sequenced was naive CD8+ T cells sorted from blood. As DNA, the CDR3 is TGCAGCGTTGAAGACGCCAGGTTGGCTAATGAAAAACTGTTTTTT. This gives the protein CSVEDARLANEKLFF.